Following are 11 T cell receptor beta chains from one sample sequenced in a study of regulatory T cells in long-lasting Graves disease. The time point is: newly diagnosed GD, antithyroid drugs for less than 3 months. The TCR library used RNA extracted from PBMCs. Libraries of TCR beta came from iRepertoire HTBI primers plus Arm-PCR of CDR3 regions. From the multiplex PCR reads, TCRdb called clonotypes with MiXCR, one entry per CDR3 protein. The table includes around 400,000 distinct CDR3 sequences, 15% detected once. These data were also filed under a second study, of T cells in Graves' hyperthyroidism and ophthalmopathy.

The material was peripheral blood mononuclear cells (PBMCs), obtained at new diagnosis, from a patient treated with antithyroid drugs. All receptors derive from a woman aged 40 to 55 with Graves disease.

At least ten counts were recorded for this clonotype. V gene TRBV5-6 combines with J gene TRBJ1-1; no firm D call. CDR1 is SGHDT and CDR2 is YYEEEE in the germline V gene. V was trimmed by 1 base and J by 4 bases, leaving 5 bases between them. This CDR3 contains 12 residues. The CDR3 region has the DNA TGTGCCAGCAGCTTGTTAGTCACTGAAGCTTTCTTT. It encodes CASSLLVTEAFF.

This clonotype was observed at least ten times. V usage is TRBV30 and J usage is TRBJ2-7, with D uncertain. Germline V gene lookup returns CDR1 GTSNPN and CDR2 SVGIG (reference sequence). The ends were cut back, 0 bases at V and 0 bases at J, with 3 bases in the middle. The CDR3 length is 12 residues. CDR3 region: CAWSVLSYEQYF. CDR3 in DNA: TGTGCCTGGAGTGTACTCTCCTACGAGCAGTACTTC.

This clonotype was counted ten times or more. The V and J genes are TRBV27 and TRBJ2-2; 9 bases are shared with TRBD1. The CDR3 has 15 amino acids. Germline V lookup: CDR1 MNHEY, CDR2 SMNVEV (reference sequence). V was pared by 6 bases and J by 4 bases, with 6 bases of the junction left unmatched. The CDR3 reads CASSLTGGFTGELFF. CDR3 coding DNA: TGTGCCAGCAGCTTGACAGGGGGGTTCACCGGGGAGCTGTTTTTT.

There are a few counts of this clonotype. The V gene is TRBV19, the J gene TRBJ2-2; D gene ambiguous. The V gene lost 4 bases and the J gene lost 6 bases, with 9 bases spanning the gap. The germline gives CDR1 LNHDA, CDR2 SQIVND (reference sequence). The CDR3 length is 13 residues. The CDR3 spells CASSTQAPGELFF. The CDR3 DNA is TGTGCCAGTAGTACCCAGGCTCCCGGGGAGCTGTTTTTT. The full variable domain, its missing parts supplied by reference TRBV19 and TRBJ2-2, is DGGITQSPKYLFRKEGQNVTLSCEQNLNHDAMYWYRQDPGQGLRLIYYSQIVNDFQKGDIAEGYSVSREKKESFPLTVTSAQKNPTAFYLCASSTQAPGELFFGEGSRLTVL.

This chain connects TRBV6-9 to TRBJ1-3, with 12 bases fitting TRBD1. The germline gives CDR1 MNHGY, CDR2 SVAAGI. The CDR3 loop spans 21 amino acids. Germline trimming cut 3 bases from V and 4 bases from J; bases unmatched to any gene: 19. The CDR3 sequence: CASSYPPNRDRGRMSGNTIYF. The CDR3, as DNA: TGTGCCAGCAGTTACCCTCCAAACCGGGACAGGGGGCGCATGTCGGGAAACACCATATATTTT.

This clonotype was detected ten times or more. The DNA of the CDR3 is TGTGCCAGCAGTCCCCGGGACCCGACGTACCAAGAGACCCAGTACTTC. Translation: CASSPRDPTYQETQYF. This chain connects TRBV6-1 to TRBJ2-5, with D perhaps matching TRBD1 or TRBD2 (5 bases each). Germline CDR1 is MNHNS and CDR2 is SASEGT. V lost 5 bases and J 0 bases, leaving 16 bases between the germline ends. This CDR3 spans 16 amino acids.

The V and J genes are TRBV11-2 and TRBJ1-6, with 8 bases matching TRBD1. Germline V gives CDR1 SGHAT, CDR2 FQNNGV. V gave up 1 base and J gave up 7 bases; unmatched junction bases: 6. The CDR3 length is 16 residues. Here the CDR3 DNA reads TGTGCCAGCAGCTTAGCCTCCGGGACAGGCAATTCACCCCTCCACTTT. It is translated as CASSLASGTGNSPLHF.

Many counts were recorded for this clonotype. CDR3 in amino acids: CASSSRGLAGVGEQYF. CDR3 DNA: TGTGCCAGCAGCTCTAGAGGACTAGCGGGAGTGGGGGAGCAGTACTTC. This chain joins TRBV7-2 and TRBJ2-7; TRBD2 matches at 13 bases. The length of the CDR3 is 16 residues. V gave up 4 bases and J gave up 7 bases; unmatched junction bases: 10. Germline assignment: CDR1 SGHTA and CDR2 FQGNSA.

This clonotype has a count of ten or more. This chain joins TRBV29-1 and TRBJ2-5, with TRBD2 matching over 13 bases. Trimming removed 2 bases from V and 3 bases from J; junction bases left unmatched: 12. Germline V lookup: CDR1 SQVTM, CDR2 ANQGSEA. The CDR3 spans 18 residues. The CDR3 nucleotides are TGCAGCGTTGAACTAGGACTAGCGGGAGATACCCGCAAAGAGACCCAGTACTTC. Translated, it gives CSVELGLAGDTRKETQYF. Combining the CDR3 with reference TRBV29-1 and TRBJ2-5 gives the whole variable domain SAVISQKPSRDICQRGTSLTIQCQVDSQVTMMFWYRQQPGQSLTLIATANQGSEATYESGFVIDKFPISRPNLTFSTLTVSNMSPEDSSIYLCSVELGLAGDTRKETQYFGPGTRLLVL.

This clonotype was detected ten times or more. V is TRBV12-3 or TRBV12-4 and J is TRBJ1-3, with D unclear. This CDR3 region has 15 residues. V gave up 6 bases and J gave up 3 bases, with 15 bases separating them. The CDR3 sequence is CASRILGNGGNTIYF. The CDR3 region has the DNA TGTGCCAGCAGGATACTGGGCAACGGTGGAAACACCATATATTTT.

The chain employs TRBV5-1 and TRBJ2-5; 7 bases line up with TRBD2. Germline CDR1 SGHRS, CDR2 YFSETQ. V lost 0 bases and J lost 1; bases outside the gene matches: 6. This CDR3 spans 16 amino acids. For the CDR3, the DNA is TGCGCCAGCAGCTTGGGGCCTAGCGGCACCCAAGAGACCCAGTACTTC. Protein: CASSLGPSGTQETQYF.